What follows are 27 T cell receptor beta chains derived from one specimen sequenced in a study of blood T cells in healthy people across ages. Using a J-beta primer mix together with a sample-barcoded 5' primer, a second PCR was run for roughly 6 to 11 cycles. TCRdb ran MiXCR on the 5' RACE reads and lists one entry per CDR3 protein. Of roughly 640,000 distinct CDR3 sequences in the sample, less than 35% are singletons; the top ten hold more than 15%. Sequencing input: blood. Every receptor here comes from a woman of 80 years or more in good health.

This clonotype has at least ten counts. This sequence joins TRBV2 and TRBJ2-7, with D perhaps matching TRBD1 (6 bases). The germline V gene has CDR1 SNHLY and CDR2 FYNNEI. The CDR3 spans 13 residues. V was clipped by 1 base and J by 5 bases, with 9 bases between them. The CDR3 nucleotides read TGTGCCAGCAGTGAAGGATGGGGGCACGAGCAGTACTTC. Amino acid sequence: CASSEGWGHEQYF.

In its sample, this clonotype was seen many times. V is TRBV5-6 and J is TRBJ2-7; a weak D match, TRBD2 (5 bases). V was shortened by 4 bases and J by 0 bases, with 14 bases between the two germline ends. The CDR3 runs 15 residues. Germline CDR1 reads SGHDT; CDR2 reads YYEEEE. The CDR3 bases are TGTGCCAGCAGCGGTGCGGGCGTAGGCTCCTACGAGCAGTACTTC. Translating it yields CASSGAGVGSYEQYF.

This clonotype was seen repeatedly, ten times or more. V gene TRBV20-1 combines with J gene TRBJ2-1; 9 nucleotides agree with TRBD2. The length of the CDR3 is 14 residues. Trimming at V came to 4 bases and at J to 6 bases, leaving 7 bases not matched to a gene. The V gene's germline CDR1 is DFQATT and CDR2 SNEGSKA (reference sequence). CDR3 nucleotides: TGCAGTGCTATTCGTCCTAGCGGGGCCAATGAGCAGTTCTTC. Residues: CSAIRPSGANEQFF.

In this sample, this clonotype turned up many times. This sequence joins TRBV20-1 and TRBJ1-2; tentative D call: TRBD1 (5 bases). V gave up 6 bases and J gave up 4 bases, with 18 bases separating them. Germline CDR1 DFQATT, CDR2 SNEGSKA (reference sequence). This CDR3 contains 14 residues. CDR3 in amino acids: CSATPGSRAYGYTF. The CDR3 bases are TGCAGTGCCACTCCTGGCAGCAGGGCCTATGGCTACACCTTC.

This clonotype came up many times. This may be a read error: a much more frequent sequence differs by one nucleotide. The chain employs TRBV21-1 and TRBJ2-7; the listed D gene, TRBD2, was not tested against the DNA. TRBV21-1 is designated a pseudogene. The CDR3 sequence is 14 residues long. CDR3 in DNA: TGTGCCAGCAGCAGGAGGGTTTCGGGCTACGAGCAGTACTTC. Translation gives CASSRRVSGYEQYF.

The rearrangement joins TRBV6-2 or TRBV6-3 to TRBJ2-5; no clear D. The end of the DNA is better explained by TRBJ2-1, so the J call may be wrong. Germline V gives CDR1 MNHEY, CDR2 SVGEGT. The CDR3 has 13 amino acids. For the CDR3, the DNA is TGTGCCAGCGCTGTCGGCGGCCAAGAGACCCAGTTCTTC. Its translation is CASAVGGQETQFF.

This clonotype came up many times. The rearrangement links TRBV6-6 to TRBJ1-6; no firm D call. Trimming took off 7 bases at V and 7 bases at J, with 17 bases between the two ends. CDR1 is MNHNY and CDR2 is SVGAGI in the germline V gene (reference sequence). The CDR3 length is 15 residues. The CDR3 reads CASTSGQALNSPLHF. CDR3 nucleotide sequence: TGTGCCAGCACCTCCGGGCAGGCCCTCAATTCACCCCTCCACTTT.

This rearrangement joins TRBV7-2 to TRBJ2-1, with TRBD1 as a possible D gene (5 bases). There are 15 residues in the CDR3. Germline V gene sequence: CDR1 SGHTA, CDR2 FQGNSA. Trimming removed 1 base from V and 6 bases from J, with 13 bases in between. CDR3 DNA sequence: TGTGCCAGCAGCTTAGGACAGAGGAAGGGCAATGAGCAGTTCTTC. This gives the protein CASSLGQRKGNEQFF.

This clonotype was seen a handful of times. The chain is built from TRBV4-2 and TRBJ1-5; 9 bases agree with TRBD1. The CDR3 covers 16 residues. Germline CDR1 LGHNA, CDR2 YNFKEQ. Germline trimming cut 2 bases from V and 5 bases from J; bases unmatched to any gene: 7. The CDR3 protein is CASSQSNRGRDQPQHF. CDR3 coding DNA: TGTGCCAGCAGCCAAAGTAACAGGGGGCGCGATCAGCCCCAGCATTTT.

This clonotype was observed many times. V and J are TRBV28 and TRBJ2-5; 8 bases agree with TRBD2. The CDR3 runs to 14 residues. The J segment lost 3 bases and the V segment lost 3 bases, leaving 3 bases of the junction unmatched. Per germline, CDR1 MDHEN and CDR2 SYDVKM. CDR3 coding DNA: TGTGCCAGCAGTTTGCAGCGGGGGAAAGAGACCCAGTACTTC. Protein product: CASSLQRGKETQYF.

The table lists this clonotype with many counts. The chain carries TRBV20-1 and TRBJ2-7; TRBD2 matches at 8 bases. The trim removed 5 bases at V and 1 base at J, leaving 4 bases unmatched. CDR1 and CDR2 (germline): DFQATT, SNEGSKA (reference sequence). There are 13 residues in the CDR3. The chain's CDR3 is CSAEGTRSYEQYF. The CDR3 nucleotides are TGCAGTGCTGAGGGGACTAGATCCTACGAGCAGTACTTC.

This clonotype was recorded many times. The chain has TRBV5-6 and TRBJ2-5, with D possibly TRBD1 on 6 matching bases. Trimming pared 2 bases from V and 5 bases from J, leaving 13 bases between. CDR1 is SGHDT, CDR2 YYEEEE, per germline. The CDR3 loop spans 14 amino acids. CDR3 sequence reads: CASSLQGSEETQYF. CDR3 nucleotides: TGTGCCAGCAGCTTACAGGGTTCGGAGGAGACCCAGTACTTC.

A note on this clonotype: With a much larger clone just one base away, this may be a read error. The chain couples TRBV11-2 to TRBJ2-7, with D possibly TRBD1 on 5 matching bases. V was trimmed by 0 bases and J by 7 bases, leaving 10 bases between them. In germline, CDR1 is SGHAT, CDR2 FQNNGV. This CDR3 has 13 amino acids. This CDR3 is CASSLEQVGEQYF. The CDR3 nucleotides read TGTGCCAGCAGCTTAGAACAGGTTGGTGAGCAGTACTTC.

This clonotype was counted only a few times. This may stem from a read error, because a much larger clone lies one nucleotide away. The J gene is TRBJ2-7, the V gene TRBV4-2, with TRBD1 matching over 8 bases. The CDR3 covers 15 residues. The V segment lost 3 bases and the J segment 7 bases; nucleotides outside the gene matches: 11. The germline V gene encodes CDR1 LGHNA and CDR2 YNFKEQ. CDR3 in amino acids: CASSQSGQEHNEQYF. The CDR3 nucleotides are TGTGCCAGCAGCCAGTCGGGACAGGAGCACAATGAGCAGTACTTC.

This clonotype was detected ten times or more. The CDR3 reads CASSDPGTAYEQYF. DNA for the CDR3: TGTGCCAGCAGTGATCCCGGGACAGCCTACGAGCAGTACTTC. The chain employs TRBV6-6 and TRBJ2-7, with TRBD1 matching 7 bases. Trimming cost V 5 bases and J 2 bases; bases outside gene matches: 6. Germline CDR1 MNHNY, CDR2 SVGAGI (reference sequence). The CDR3 is 14 amino acids.

This clonotype was counted at least ten times. V gene TRBV20-1 combines with J gene TRBJ1-1, with D unclear. Germline V CDR1 and CDR2: DFQATT, SNEGSKA (reference sequence). The CDR3 has 13 amino acids. V dropped 2 bases and J dropped 4 bases, with 11 bases sitting between them. CDR3 in DNA: TGCAGTGCTAGAAGTGCGGTTGGCACTGAAGCTTTCTTT. Its protein product is CSARSAVGTEAFF.

This clonotype was detected only a few times. This chain links TRBV6-2 or TRBV6-3 with TRBJ1-5; tentatively, D is TRBD1 (5 bases). Germline lookup yields CDR1 MNHEY and CDR2 SVGEGT. The CDR3 is 14 residues long. The germline V and J ends were trimmed by 2 bases and 7 bases, with 12 bases remaining between them. CDR3 in amino acids: CASSYEPGRQPQHF. For the CDR3, the DNA is TGTGCCAGCAGTTACGAACCAGGGAGACAGCCCCAGCATTTT.

V gene TRBV11-1 combines with J gene TRBJ2-1; the match to TRBD2 covers 8 bases. The CDR3 has 21 amino acids. Germline V gene lookup returns CDR1 SGHAT and CDR2 FQDESV (reference sequence). J gave up 0 bases and V 5 bases, and 21 bases lay outside the gene matches. The chain's CDR3 is CASSQAPGGQRGASSYNEQFF. The CDR3 coding sequence is TGTGCCAGCAGCCAAGCCCCGGGGGGGCAGCGTGGGGCCAGCTCCTACAATGAGCAGTTCTTC.

Regarding this clonotype: Sequence at one end of the junction differs from germline and may be a read error. The rearrangement links TRBV27 to TRBJ1-2; 7 positions agree with TRBD1. Per germline, CDR1 MNHEY and CDR2 SMNVEV (reference sequence). This CDR3 has 17 residues. The CDR3, as DNA: TGTGCCAGCAGTTCTCCCTCCCAACCGGGACAGCAATATGGCTACATCTTC. Encoded protein: CASSSPSQPGQQYGYIF.

This clonotype was detected ten times or more. The chain couples TRBV20-1 to TRBJ2-7; 10 bases align to TRBD2. Trimming took 6 bases from V and 7 from J; bases not matched to a gene: 9. CDR3 length: 13 amino acids. From germline, CDR1 is DFQATT and CDR2 SNEGSKA (reference sequence). CDR3 sequence reads: CSAASPSGGEQYF. As DNA, the CDR3 is TGCAGTGCCGCTAGTCCTAGCGGGGGAGAGCAGTACTTC.

Remarks on this clonotype: A much more abundant neighbour one base away suggests this may be a read error. The V and J genes are TRBV5-4 and TRBJ2-4; D unresolved. The V end was cut by 3 bases, the J end by 13 bases, with 20 bases between. Germline loops: CDR1 SGHNT, CDR2 YYREEE (reference sequence). The CDR3 loop spans 14 amino acids. CDR3 loop: CASSWDSDTYGQYF. In DNA, the CDR3 is TGTGCCAGCAGCTGGGATAGTGACACCTACGGGCAGTACTTC. Full variable domain (outside the CDR3, taken from reference TRBV5-4 and TRBJ2-4): ETGVTQSPTHLIKTRGQQVTLRCSSQSGHNTVSWYQQALGQGPQFIFQYYREEENGRGNFPPRFSGLQFPNYSSELNVNALELDDSALYLCASSWDSDTYGQYFGAGTRLSVL.

The chain is built from TRBV20-1 and TRBJ2-7, with 8 positions matching TRBD1. TRBJ2-5 explains the end of the DNA better; the J call may be wrong. Germline-derived CDR1 and CDR2 are DFQATT and SNEGSKA (reference sequence). This CDR3 spans 17 amino acids. CDR3 region: CSAHRGQAGPTGMTQYF. CDR3 nucleotide sequence: TGCAGTGCCCATCGGGGACAGGCGGGCCCCACAGGGATGACCCAGTACTTC.

A few counts support this clonotype. The rearrangement links TRBV4-3 to TRBJ2-2, with TRBD1 matching over 9 bases. Germline V gives CDR1 LGHNA, CDR2 YSLEER. Trimming cost V 2 bases and J 4 bases; bases outside gene matches: 8. The CDR3 is made up of 17 amino acids. CDR3 in DNA: TGCGCCAGCAGCCAAAATACAGGGGGCGTCGGCACCGGGGAGCTGTTTTTT. This sequence encodes CASSQNTGGVGTGELFF.

Turning to this clonotype: One end of the junction varies from germline; a read error may be responsible. CDR3 bases: TGTACCAGCAGTTTGAGCGGGGGAACAGATACGCAGTATTTT. Protein product: CTSSLSGGTDTQYF. The chain is built from TRBV12-3 or TRBV12-4 and TRBJ2-3, with 8 bases aligning to TRBD2. The CDR3 sequence is 14 residues long.

The table lists this clonotype with many counts. The chain has TRBV6-5 and TRBJ1-5, with unresolved D. Trimming removed 2 bases from V and 0 bases from J, with 14 bases in between. This CDR3 has 17 amino acids. Germline CDR1 is MNHEY and CDR2 is SVGAGI. Here the CDR3 reads CASSYTRPGDSNQPQHF. CDR3 bases: TGTGCCAGCAGTTACACACGGCCCGGCGATAGCAATCAGCCCCAGCATTTT.

Note on this clonotype: This may be a read error: a much more frequent sequence differs by one nucleotide. The gene calls are TRBV6-2 or TRBV6-3 and TRBJ2-5; 9 positions agree with TRBD2. This CDR3 comprises 14 residues. V dropped 10 bases and J dropped 11; count of bases not matched to a gene: 17. CDR1 MNHEY and CDR2 SVGEGT come from the germline V gene. This CDR3 is CAIRLAATSNEQYF. In DNA, the CDR3 is TGTGCCATCCGACTAGCGGCGACTTCCAATGAGCAGTACTTC.

This clonotype has only a few counts. Compared with germline, one end of the junction differs, possibly owing to a read error. The V call is TRBV27, the J call TRBJ2-3, with D possibly TRBD2 on 5 matching bases. CDR1 and CDR2 from the germline V gene are MNHEY and SMNVEV (reference sequence). The CDR3 extends over 14 amino acids. The CDR3 region has the DNA TGTACCAGCAGTTTCTGGCGGGGCACAGATACGCAGTATTTT. Protein sequence: CTSSFWRGTDTQYF.